Presented here are 6 T cell receptor beta chains from one specimen sequenced in a study of cytomegalovirus exposure and HLA in healthy donors. Repertoires were generated with immunoSEQ multiplex PCR, while TCRdb's copy carries only in-frame clones and drops some. There are some 150,000 clones in the sample; over 80% occur only once, and roughly 4.8% lies in the top ten. Sequencing was performed on PBMCs. These receptors all stem from a man younger than 35 in good health and CMV-seropositive.

The chain links TRBV7-6 to TRBJ1-6; D ambiguous. Germline V gives CDR1 SGHVS, CDR2 FNYEAQ. V lost 4 bases and J lost 6, with 10 bases in between. The CDR3 covers 14 residues. The CDR3 sequence is CASSSSVFNSPLHF. For the CDR3, the DNA is TGTGCCAGCAGCTCGTCAGTATTTAATTCACCCCTCCACTTT.

The CDR3 spells CASSPLSTNEKLFF. The CDR3, as DNA: TGCGCCAGCAGTCCTCTTTCAACTAATGAAAAACTGTTTTTT. This rearrangement joins TRBV5-1 to TRBJ1-4; D unclear. CDR3 size: 14 residues. V was clipped by 5 bases and J by 0 bases, with 8 bases between them. Germline-derived CDR1 and CDR2 are SGHRS and YFSETQ.

The V call is TRBV23-1, the J call TRBJ2-7, with D possibly TRBD1 on 6 matching bases. TRBV23-1 is an open reading frame, and its role is uncertain. V was trimmed by 7 bases and J by 0 bases, leaving 16 bases between them. CDR3 length: 15 amino acids. The DNA of the CDR3 is TGCGCCAGCATCCCGGGCCCAGGGGCCTCCTACGAGCAGTACTTC. This gives the protein CASIPGPGASYEQYF.

CDR3 residues: CASRLPGQGFQGSGYTF. The DNA of the CDR3 is TGTGCCAGCAGACTCCCGGGACAGGGATTTCAGGGCTCTGGCTACACCTTC. The V and J genes are TRBV28 and TRBJ1-2, with 9 bases aligning to TRBD1. J gave up 7 bases and V 6 bases, and 18 bases lay outside the gene matches. CDR3 length: 17 amino acids. CDR1 and CDR2 (germline): MDHEN, SYDVKM.

The table lists this clone with a count of one. The chain combines TRBV27 with TRBJ2-1, with D perhaps matching TRBD1 (6 bases). The CDR3 spans 15 residues. Germline loops: CDR1 MNHEY, CDR2 SMNVEV (reference sequence). V lost 7 bases and J 4 bases, leaving 17 bases between the germline ends. This chain's CDR3 is CASTFGTPRYNEQFF. The CDR3 coding sequence is TGTGCCAGCACCTTTGGGACACCCCGTTACAATGAGCAGTTCTTC.

In this sample, this clone turned up a few times. The chain employs TRBV18 and TRBJ1-3; 7 nucleotides line up with TRBD1. Germline V gene data show CDR1 as KGHSH and CDR2 as LQKENI. The V segment lost 4 bases and the J segment 7 bases; nucleotides outside the gene matches: 1. The CDR3 is 12 residues long. CDR3 amino acids: CASSQGANTIYF. CDR3 in DNA: TGTGCCAGCTCACAGGGGGCTAACACCATATATTTT.